The clone carrying this TCR beta chain was seen at least ten times. The CDR3 loop spans 18 amino acids. Per germline, CDR1 SGHVS and CDR2 FNYEAQ. With 1 base removed from V and 0 bases from J, the gap between germline ends came to 13 bases. This sample stems from a study of molecular identifiers for immune sequencing clone quantification. TCR libraries were built in bulk with a published protocol and specific TCR primers. From the PCR reads, TCRdb called clonotypes with MiXCR, one entry per CDR3 protein. This sample carries 250,000 to 400,000 distinct CDR3 sequences, about 21% of them seen once, and the ten largest clones take 0.7% to 0.9%.

Sequencing was performed on naive CD8+ T cells from blood, with Jurkat cell RNA spiked in. Sample subset: FACS-sorted CD8+CD4-CCR7+CD45RA+ naive T cells. This receptor was identified in a human donor in good health. Some libraries in this study had Jurkat cell RNA spiked in. The rearrangement uses TRBV7-6 and TRBJ2-6, with a tentative D call TRBD1 (6 bases). The CDR3 sequence: CASSLGGQSFSGANVLTF. DNA for the CDR3: TGTGCCAGCAGCTTAGGAGGACAGAGCTTCTCTGGGGCCAACGTCCTGACTTTC.